Shown below are 20 T cell receptor beta chains from a single sample sequenced in a study of blood T cell repertoires in COVID-19. Generated by immunoSEQ multiplex PCR, the TCRdb table keeps only in-frame clones and is missing some. The data contain approximately 150,000 clones, around 84% of them seen just once; the ten biggest clones take up around 8.2%. Specimen: peripheral blood. The receptors here all came from a woman aged 60 to 75 with acute or convalescent COVID-19.

The chain combines TRBV19 with TRBJ2-1; 8 nucleotides match TRBD1. The CDR3 totals 15 residues. The V gene end was trimmed by 3 bases and the J gene end by 9 bases; junction bases not matched to a gene: 10. Germline V gives CDR1 LNHDA, CDR2 SQIVND (reference sequence). The CDR3 spells CASSIVGQGAGEQFF. In DNA form, the CDR3 reads TGTGCCAGTAGTATTGTTGGACAGGGAGCGGGTGAGCAGTTCTTC.

Concerning this clone: The sample has other DNA sequences that encode this CDR3 too. The chain recombines TRBV6-5 with TRBJ1-3; 8 bases line up with TRBD1. Unmatched junction bases numbered 2, after V lost 6 bases and J lost 1 base. Germline CDR1 and CDR2: MNHEY and SVGAGI. This CDR3 is built from 14 residues. The CDR3 bases are TGTGCCAGCAGCCGGACAGGGTCTGGAAACACCATATATTTT. Residues: CASSRTGSGNTIYF.

V gene TRBV5-4 combines with J gene TRBJ1-6; D possibly corresponds to TRBD1 (5 bases). The CDR3 contains 17 residues. CDR1 is SGHNT and CDR2 is YYREEE in the germline V gene (reference sequence). Between the trimmed V and J ends, which lost 4 bases and 3 bases, there was a span of 17 bases. The DNA of the CDR3 is TGTGCCAGCAGCCGCCGGGGGGGATGGGACTATAATTCACCCCTCCACTTT. Translation gives CASSRRGGWDYNSPLHF.

The chain carries TRBV18 and TRBJ1-5; 10 nucleotides agree with TRBD1. Germline V CDR1 and CDR2: KGHSH, LQKENI. The CDR3 spans 16 residues. V dropped 3 bases and J dropped 3; count of bases not matched to a gene: 5. DNA for the CDR3: TGTGCCAGCTCACCCGGGACAGGGGACTCCAATCAGCCCCAGCATTTT. It encodes CASSPGTGDSNQPQHF.

The chain combines TRBV11-2 with TRBJ2-2, with 9 bases that match TRBD1. CDR1 and CDR2 from the germline V gene are SGHAT and FQNNGV. Trimming cost V 4 bases and J 7 bases; bases outside gene matches: 4. The CDR3 totals 14 residues. CDR3 sequence reads: CASSWGQGVGELFF. CDR3 DNA: TGTGCCAGCAGCTGGGGACAGGGTGTCGGGGAGCTGTTTTTT.

The rearrangement joins TRBV7-8 to TRBJ2-7, with 7 bases that match TRBD2. This CDR3 is 15 amino acids long. The trim removed 1 base at V and 2 bases at J, leaving 5 bases unmatched. Germline CDR1 SGHVS, CDR2 FQNEAQ. Here the CDR3 DNA reads TGTGCCAGCAGCTTAGGGGCAGGGAGGGCCTACGAGCAGTACTTC. Its protein is CASSLGAGRAYEQYF.

The chain combines TRBV10-2 with TRBJ1-5, with D possibly being TRBD1 (5 bases). CDR1 WSHSY and CDR2 SAAADI come from the germline V gene. The ends were cut back, 6 bases at V and 4 bases at J, with 13 bases in the middle. CDR3 size: 14 residues. In DNA, the CDR3 is TGCGCCAGCAGGCCAGTCTCAGGGAATCAGCCCCAGCATTTT. It encodes CASRPVSGNQPQHF.

J is TRBJ2-1 and V is TRBV7-2; 9 nucleotides match TRBD2. Trimming at V came to 2 bases and at J to 8 bases, leaving 7 bases not matched to a gene. The CDR3 contains 15 residues. Germline-derived CDR1 and CDR2 are SGHTA and FQGNSA. The CDR3 here is CASSLSGGPGYEQFF. The DNA of the CDR3 is TGTGCCAGCAGCTTAAGCGGGGGGCCAGGCTATGAGCAGTTCTTC.

The chain has TRBV9 and TRBJ1-1, with 10 bases matching TRBD1. The ends lost 6 bases at V and 4 bases at J; junction bases unmatched: 6. The CDR3 runs 14 residues. Germline lookup yields CDR1 SGDLS and CDR2 YYNGEE. CDR3 sequence reads: CASTPGQGTTEAFF. CDR3 DNA: TGTGCCAGCACTCCGGGACAGGGGACCACTGAAGCTTTCTTT.

The chain employs TRBV3-1 (or the pseudogene TRBV3-2) and TRBJ1-6, with TRBD1 as a possible D gene (6 bases). Trimming took off 4 bases at V and 0 bases at J, with 19 bases between the two ends. From germline, CDR1 is LGHDT and CDR2 YNNKEL (reference sequence). The CDR3 runs 19 residues. The CDR3 loop reads CASSPRTQGPSSYNSPLHF. In DNA form, the CDR3 reads TGTGCCAGCAGCCCCCGGACACAGGGCCCTAGCTCCTATAATTCACCCCTCCACTTT.

The chain joins TRBV6-5 to TRBJ1-4, with 9 bases aligning to TRBD1. This CDR3 comprises 12 residues. Looked up from germline, CDR1 is MNHEY and CDR2 is SVGAGI. With 8 bases clipped from V and 5 bases from J, the junction kept 0 bases outside the gene matches. Here the CDR3 reads CASDRGNEKLFF. CDR3 nucleotide sequence: TGTGCCAGCGACAGGGGGAATGAAAAACTGTTTTTT.

J is TRBJ2-7 and V is TRBV11-3; TRBD2 might be the D (6 bases). Trimming removed 0 bases at V and 10 bases at J, with 16 bases between. The CDR3 covers 14 residues. Germline lookup yields CDR1 SGHNT and CDR2 YENEEA. CDR3 bases: TGTGCCAGCAGCTTAGATTCCGGGAGTGACATCCAGTACTTC. It translates to CASSLDSGSDIQYF. Full variable domain (outside the CDR3, taken from reference TRBV11-3 and TRBJ2-7): EAGVVQSPRYKIIEKKQPVAFWCNPISGHNTLYWYLQNLGQGPELLIRYENEEAVDDSQLPKDRFSAERLKGVDSTLKIQPAELGDSAVYLCASSLDSGSDIQYFGPGTRLTVT.

The chain uses TRBV5-6 and TRBJ1-3; 8 bases line up with TRBD1. This CDR3 is built from 13 residues. CDR1 SGHDT and CDR2 YYEEEE come from the germline V gene. V shed 5 bases and J 4 bases; nucleotides not matched to a gene: 2. DNA of the CDR3: TGTGCCAGCAGTCGGGACAGGGGAAACACCATATATTTT. Its translation is CASSRDRGNTIYF.

V is TRBV18 and J is TRBJ1-4; D possibly corresponds to TRBD1 (5 bases). The CDR3 sequence is 17 residues long. Germline values: CDR1 KGHSH, CDR2 LQKENI. The V end lost 2 bases, the J end lost 0 bases, and 13 bases lay between the germline ends. CDR3 amino acids: CASSPGGSIATNEKLFF. CDR3 nucleotide sequence: TGTGCCAGCTCACCAGGGGGGTCAATTGCAACTAATGAAAAACTGTTTTTT. The whole variable domain, filled in from reference TRBV18 and TRBJ1-4, reads NAGVMQNPRHLVRRRGQEARLRCSPMKGHSHVYWYRQLPEEGLKFMVYLQKENIIDESGMPKERFSAEFPKEGPSILRIQQVVRGDSAAYFCASSPGGSIATNEKLFFGSGTQLSVL.

The chain combines TRBV5-1 with TRBJ2-1; 8 bases agree with TRBD2. The CDR3 sequence is 15 residues long. From germline, CDR1 is SGHRS and CDR2 YFSETQ. The V segment lost 0 bases and the J segment 4 bases; nucleotides outside the gene matches: 3. DNA of the CDR3: TGCGCCAGCAGCTTGGTTAGCGGGGATTACAATGAGCAGTTCTTC. Protein: CASSLVSGDYNEQFF.

This chain uses TRBV7-2 with TRBJ2-2; 10 positions agree with TRBD2. V shed 2 bases, J shed 7 bases, and the junction held 4 bases outside the gene matches. Germline loops: CDR1 SGHTA, CDR2 FQGNSA. The CDR3 sequence is 15 residues long. CDR3 sequence (DNA): TGTGCCAGCAGCTTATACAGGACTAGCGGCGGGGAGCTGTTTTTT. It encodes CASSLYRTSGGELFF.

The genes are TRBV21-1 and TRBJ2-5; the D call TRBD2 from the table was never checked on the DNA. TRBV21-1 is deemed a pseudogene. This CDR3 comprises 13 residues. The CDR3 sequence is CASSTRVEETQYF. The DNA for the CDR3 is TGTGCCAGCAGCACCCGGGTTGAGGAGACCCAGTACTTC.

The rearrangement links TRBV11-3 to TRBJ2-7; 8 positions match TRBD2. In germline, CDR1 is SGHNT, CDR2 YENEEA. There are 16 residues in the CDR3. V lost 5 bases, J lost 2 bases, and 11 bases stayed unmatched. This CDR3 reads CASSPASGGSTYEQYF. CDR3 nucleotide sequence: TGTGCCAGCAGCCCCGCCTCGGGGGGGTCTACCTACGAGCAGTACTTC.

In its sample, this clone was seen a few times. The chain couples TRBV5-1 to TRBJ1-2; D might be TRBD1 (6 bases). CDR1 and CDR2 from the germline V gene are SGHRS and YFSETQ. The V end lost 0 bases, the J end lost 8 bases, and 14 bases lay between the germline ends. The CDR3 consists of 14 residues. CDR3 nucleotide sequence: TGCGCCAGCAGCTTGGCCGCAGGGGAAGGGGGCTACACCTTC. It specifies CASSLAAGEGGYTF.

The chain links TRBV11-3 to TRBJ2-1; 9 positions match TRBD2. The CDR3 is made up of 16 amino acids. V shed 5 bases, J shed 9 bases, and the junction held 14 bases outside the gene matches. CDR1 SGHNT and CDR2 YENEEA come from the germline V gene. CDR3 DNA sequence: TGTGCCAGCAGCCCTAGGCAAGGCGGGGGGGCCCGTGAGCAGTTCTTC. Amino acid sequence: CASSPRQGGGAREQFF.